Below, 10 T cell receptor beta chains from the same sample are listed, as sequenced in a study of cytomegalovirus exposure and HLA in healthy donors. PCR employed 60 Vbeta and 13 Jbeta primers. Assay: immunoSEQ multiplex PCR; the TCRdb copy retains only in-frame clones and omits some. The sample gives some 85,000 clones, about 70% of which show up once; about 3% is in the top ten. The specimen was PBMCs. The receptors derive from a man in his forties in good health and CMV-seronegative.

The chain uses TRBV7-3 and TRBJ1-1; 8 bases agree with TRBD1. The junction had 3 bases not matched to a gene; V was cut back by 5 bases and J by 1 base. CDR3 length equals 14 residues. Looked up from germline, CDR1 is SGHTA and CDR2 is FQGTGA. In DNA, the CDR3 is TGTGCCAGCAGCGCCGGACAGGGGAACACTGAAGCTTTCTTT. Translated, it gives CASSAGQGNTEAFF.

By share of the sample, this clone is medium-sized. The chain recombines TRBV7-6 with TRBJ2-1; TRBD2 matches 12 bases. V lost 3 bases and J lost 0; bases outside the gene matches: 3. The CDR3 has 17 residues. Germline loops: CDR1 SGHVS, CDR2 FNYEAQ. The CDR3 loop reads CASSFGLAGNSYNEQFF. Written as DNA, the CDR3 is TGTGCCAGCAGCTTCGGACTAGCGGGAAACTCCTACAATGAGCAGTTCTTC.

This chain links TRBV5-5 with TRBJ1-4; D not certain. The length of the CDR3 is 17 residues. CDR1 SGHKS and CDR2 YYEKEE come from the germline V gene (reference sequence). Trimming pared 4 bases from V and 4 bases from J, leaving 20 bases between. The CDR3, as DNA: TGTGCCAGCAGCCCCCGAGTCCGGCGGAAAGATAATGAAAAACTGTTTTTT. Its translation is CASSPRVRRKDNEKLFF. Based on the CDR3 plus reference TRBV5-5 and TRBJ1-4, the full variable domain is DAGVTQSPTHLIKTRGQQVTLRCSPISGHKSVSWYQQVLGQGPQFIFQYYEKEERGRGNFPDRFSARQFPNYSSELNVNALLLGDSALYLCASSPRVRRKDNEKLFFGSGTQLSVL.

In its sample, this clone was seen once. The chain carries TRBV7-8 and TRBJ2-7, with 7 positions matching TRBD1. V lost 1 base, J lost 3 bases, and 3 bases stayed unmatched. The V gene's germline CDR1 is SGHVS and CDR2 FQNEAQ. The CDR3 loop spans 14 amino acids. The CDR3 here is CASSLVWDSYEQYF. The CDR3 DNA reads TGTGCCAGCAGCTTAGTATGGGACAGCTACGAGCAGTACTTC.

This sequence joins TRBV7-6 and TRBJ2-3; D might be TRBD2 (5 bases). Trimming shortened V by 3 bases and J by 1 base, and 8 bases separated the two germline ends. This CDR3 comprises 14 residues. Germline lookup yields CDR1 SGHVS and CDR2 FNYEAQ. The CDR3 loop is CASSFGVRTDTQYF. In nucleotides, the CDR3 is TGTGCCAGCAGCTTCGGGGTCCGCACAGATACGCAGTATTTT.

J is TRBJ2-7 and V is TRBV18; perhaps TRBD1 as D (6 bases). This CDR3 comprises 14 residues. The ends were cut back, 7 bases at V and 6 bases at J, with 19 bases in the middle. The germline gives CDR1 KGHSH, CDR2 LQKENI. The CDR3 is CASLRGQVGGEQYF. Here the CDR3 DNA reads TGTGCCAGCTTACGCGGGCAGGTAGGGGGCGAGCAGTACTTC.

The V call is TRBV7-2, the J call TRBJ1-4; maybe TRBD1 (5 bases). Germline V gives CDR1 SGHTA, CDR2 FQGNSA. V shed 2 bases and J shed 6 bases, with 10 bases lying between them. The CDR3 has 14 amino acids. CDR3 sequence reads: CASSLKGAYEKLFF. The CDR3 bases are TGTGCCAGCAGCTTAAAAGGGGCCTATGAAAAACTGTTTTTT. The full variable domain, completed using reference TRBV7-2 and TRBJ1-4, is GAGVSQSPSNKVTEKGKDVELRCDPISGHTALYWYRQSLGQGLEFLIYFQGNSAPDKSGLPSDRFSAERTGGSVSTLTIQRTQQEDSAVYLCASSLKGAYEKLFFGSGTQLSVL.

The CDR3 nucleotides read TGTGCCAGCAGCTTAGCCATTACAGGGGATGAGCAGTTCTTC. Its translation is CASSLAITGDEQFF. V and J are TRBV7-6 and TRBJ2-1; 7 nucleotides agree with TRBD1. This CDR3 contains 14 residues. The germline gives CDR1 SGHVS, CDR2 FNYEAQ. The ends lost 0 bases at V and 8 bases at J; junction bases unmatched: 4.

The rearrangement uses TRBV4-1 and TRBJ2-7, with 9 nucleotides matching TRBD1. J gave up 2 bases and V 1 base, and 6 bases lay outside the gene matches. Germline loops: CDR1 MGHRA, CDR2 YSYEKL. This CDR3 has 16 amino acids. The CDR3 DNA sequence: TGCGCCAGCAGCCAAGTTACAGGGGGCGCACCCTACGAGCAGTACTTC. Translating gives CASSQVTGGAPYEQYF.

The chain joins TRBV4-2 to TRBJ2-3; 11 nucleotides align to TRBD2. V lost 4 bases, J lost 1 base, and 4 bases stayed unmatched. Germline CDR1 reads LGHNA; CDR2 reads YNFKEQ. CDR3 length equals 16 residues. The CDR3 bases are TGTGCCAGCAGCCCCGCTAGCGGGGGGCGCACAGATACGCAGTATTTT. This codes for CASSPASGGRTDTQYF.